Listed here is a single T cell receptor (beta chain). These data originate in a study of OX40 agonist ivuxolimab in advanced cancers. The wider study: One patient with hepatocellular carcinoma and two with cutaneous melanoma, three in all, had partial responses.

Profiling relied on immunoSEQ multiplex PCR, and the TCRdb table lists in-frame clones only, not all of them. The table includes tens of thousands of clones, roughly four fifths detected once. The V gene lost 1 base and the J gene lost 0 bases, with 11 bases spanning the gap. This CDR3 is built from 16 residues. Per germline, CDR1 LGHNA and CDR2 YNFKEQ. This clonotype was sampled from an adult with an advanced solid tumor such as melanoma, head and neck, liver or kidney cancer. This chain uses TRBV4-2 with TRBJ2-3; perhaps TRBD2 as D (5 bases). The sequences come from CD4+ or CD8+ T cells sorted from blood, collected in a trial of the OX40 agonist ivuxolimab. This CDR3 reads CASSQGSGGSTDTQYF. The CDR3 DNA sequence: TGTGCCAGCAGCCAAGGATCGGGCGGGAGCACAGATACGCAGTATTTT.